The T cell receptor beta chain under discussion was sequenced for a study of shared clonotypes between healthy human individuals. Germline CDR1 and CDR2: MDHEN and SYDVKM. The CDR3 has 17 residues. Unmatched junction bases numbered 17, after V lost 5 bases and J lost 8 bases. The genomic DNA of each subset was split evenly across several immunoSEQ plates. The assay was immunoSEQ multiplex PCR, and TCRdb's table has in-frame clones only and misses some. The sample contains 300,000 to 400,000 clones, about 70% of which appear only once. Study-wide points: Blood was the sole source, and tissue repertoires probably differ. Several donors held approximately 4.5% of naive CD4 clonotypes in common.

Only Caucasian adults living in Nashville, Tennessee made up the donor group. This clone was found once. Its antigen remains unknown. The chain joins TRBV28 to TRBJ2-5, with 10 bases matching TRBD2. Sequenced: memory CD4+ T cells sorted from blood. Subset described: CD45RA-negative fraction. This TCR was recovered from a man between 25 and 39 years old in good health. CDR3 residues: CASSLTTSGWRGSTQYF. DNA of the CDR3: TGTGCCAGCAGTCTCACGACTAGCGGGTGGAGGGGATCCACCCAGTACTTC.